The 17 T cell receptor beta chains listed next were all sequenced from one sample in a study of PD-L1 blockade in urothelial cancer. Measured with immunoSEQ multiplex PCR; TCRdb has only the in-frame clones, and not every one. This sample has 38,000 or so clones, with around 83% found just once. Sequenced material: PBMCs, taken around atezolizumab (anti-PD-L1) treatment. The origin of the receptors is a man in his fifties or sixties with urothelial cancer.

The CDR3 nucleotides are TGTGCCAGCACCGAGGACAAGGACTATGGCTACACCTTC. Translated, it gives CASTEDKDYGYTF. This chain connects TRBV6-6 to TRBJ1-2, with D perhaps TRBD1 (5 bases). Per the germline V gene, CDR1 is MNHNY and CDR2 is SVGAGI (reference sequence). V shed 7 bases and J shed 3 bases, with 12 bases lying between them. This CDR3 spans 13 amino acids.

This chain connects TRBV6-5 to TRBJ2-1; 9 nucleotides align to TRBD2. The germline gives CDR1 MNHEY, CDR2 SVGAGI. The CDR3 is made up of 15 amino acids. V lost 7 bases to trimming and J lost 3 bases; unmatched junction nucleotides: 7. Here the CDR3 DNA reads TGTGCCAGCAAGATAGCGGGGGACCTCTACAATGAGCAGTTCTTC. Translated: CASKIAGDLYNEQFF.

The chain is built from TRBV28 and TRBJ2-3; 8 bases agree with TRBD2. CDR3 length equals 14 residues. Germline-derived CDR1 and CDR2 are MDHEN and SYDVKM. J lost 6 bases, V lost 2 bases, and 4 bases had no gene match. The CDR3 loop is CASSLSGGGDTQYF. The CDR3, as DNA: TGTGCCAGCAGTTTAAGTGGCGGGGGGGATACGCAGTATTTT.

The chain combines TRBV29-1 with TRBJ2-5, with 8 bases identical to TRBD2. V lost 6 bases to trimming and J lost 5 bases; unmatched junction nucleotides: 8. The CDR3 extends over 13 amino acids. Germline values: CDR1 SQVTM, CDR2 ANQGSEA. The CDR3 coding sequence is TGCAGCGTCAAAAGCGGGAGCCGGGAGACCCAGTACTTC. Protein product: CSVKSGSRETQYF.

The J gene is TRBJ2-5, the V gene TRBV6-1; maybe TRBD2 (5 bases). CDR3 length equals 14 residues. The V and J ends lost 7 bases and 6 bases respectively, with 18 bases between them. Germline loops: CDR1 MNHNS, CDR2 SASEGT. CDR3 loop: CASTPEGFVKTQYF. In DNA, the CDR3 is TGTGCCAGCACCCCCGAGGGCTTTGTAAAGACCCAGTACTTC.

CDR3 residues: CASTKPDRGNYGYTF. The CDR3 region has the DNA TGTGCCAGCACGAAGCCGGACAGGGGAAACTATGGCTACACCTTC. The gene calls are TRBV2 and TRBJ1-2; 9 bases match TRBD1. The germline V gene has CDR1 SNHLY and CDR2 FYNNEI. CDR3 size: 15 residues. V lost 7 bases, J lost 2 bases, and 8 bases stayed unmatched.

This clone was seen a few times. This chain uses TRBV11-3 with TRBJ2-2; possible D gene TRBD1, 6 bases. V was cut by 0 bases and J by 4 bases, with 21 bases left in between. CDR1 is SGHNT, CDR2 YENEEA, per germline. CDR3 length: 19 amino acids. CDR3 in amino acids: CASSLEPYLGQSATGELFF. The CDR3, as DNA: TGTGCCAGCAGCTTAGAGCCTTACCTTGGACAGAGTGCCACCGGGGAGCTGTTTTTT.

The V call is TRBV9, the J call TRBJ2-7, with TRBD2 matching 12 bases. The germline V gene has CDR1 SGDLS and CDR2 YYNGEE. The CDR3 length is 15 residues. After removal of 3 bases from V and 2 bases from J, the junction contained 3 bases not matched to a gene. This chain's CDR3 is CASSGRLAGAYEQYF. The CDR3 DNA reads as TGTGCCAGCAGCGGCCGACTAGCGGGGGCCTACGAGCAGTACTTC.

The chain uses TRBV29-1 and TRBJ2-3; 15 bases fit TRBD2. Germline CDR1 reads SQVTM; CDR2 reads ANQGSEA. After removal of 4 bases from V and 4 bases from J, the junction contained 0 bases not matched to a gene. This CDR3 has 14 residues. The CDR3 DNA follows: TGCAGCGTTGGGACTAGCGGGGGGGCAGATACGCAGTATTTT. It yields the protein CSVGTSGGADTQYF.

This clone has more than one count but fewer than ten. CDR3 sequence: CASTSRGESNQPQHF. The CDR3 DNA follows: TGTGCCAGCACGAGCAGGGGGGAGAGCAATCAGCCCCAGCATTTT. V is TRBV5-8 and J is TRBJ1-5, with 7 bases lining up with TRBD1. Germline V gives CDR1 SGHTS, CDR2 YDEGEE. The CDR3 has 15 residues. The V segment lost 6 bases and the J segment 1 base; nucleotides outside the gene matches: 7.

The rearrangement links TRBV27 to TRBJ2-7; 8 bases align to TRBD2. This CDR3 has 14 residues. Germline V CDR1 and CDR2: MNHEY, SMNVEV (reference sequence). V was clipped by 4 bases and J by 2 bases; unmatched bases: 4. This CDR3 reads CASSSSGGPYEQYF. The CDR3, as DNA: TGTGCCAGCAGTTCCTCGGGAGGGCCCTACGAGCAGTACTTC.

This chain uses TRBV21-1 with TRBJ2-7; TRBD1, the D gene given by the table, was not confirmed from the DNA. TRBV21-1 is an annotated pseudogene. CDR3 length: 15 amino acids. CDR3 residues: CASSKKGGRANEQYF. The CDR3 nucleotides read TGTGCCAGCAGCAAAAAAGGGGGACGGGCCAACGAGCAGTACTTC.

The rearrangement links TRBV7-2 to TRBJ2-5, with TRBD2 matching 10 bases. The CDR3 has 16 amino acids. Germline-derived CDR1 and CDR2 are SGHTA and FQGNSA. The V segment lost 0 bases and the J segment 4 bases; nucleotides outside the gene matches: 5. The CDR3 loop reads CASSLALAGVSETQYF. The CDR3 bases are TGTGCCAGCAGCTTAGCGCTAGCGGGAGTGTCAGAGACCCAGTACTTC.

The sample holds one count of this clone. This chain uses TRBV19 with TRBJ1-5; D remains ambiguous. V shed 8 bases and J shed 3 bases, with 11 bases lying between them. The CDR3 has 13 amino acids. CDR1 is LNHDA, CDR2 SQIVND, per germline (reference sequence). This CDR3 reads CASGEVDNQPQHF. CDR3 in DNA: TGTGCCAGTGGTGAGGTTGACAATCAGCCCCAGCATTTT.

The rearrangement uses TRBV7-2 and TRBJ2-2; a possible D gene is TRBD1 (6 bases). The CDR3 contains 16 residues. Germline V gene lookup returns CDR1 SGHTA and CDR2 FQGNSA. V lost 1 base to trimming and J lost 5 bases, with 14 bases between them. The CDR3 DNA reads as TGTGCCAGCAGCTTAGAGAGTCAGGGGATTACCGGGGAGCTGTTTTTT. Its translation is CASSLESQGITGELFF.

The chain carries TRBV2 and TRBJ2-7; D unclear. V lost 0 bases and J 4 bases, leaving 10 bases between the germline ends. Germline V lookup: CDR1 SNHLY, CDR2 FYNNEI. The CDR3 length is 14 residues. The CDR3 DNA reads TGTGCCAGCAGTGAAGCGAGGCTTCCGTACGAGCAGTACTTC. It encodes CASSEARLPYEQYF.

This CDR3 is CASSLQGINTEAFF. CDR3 bases: TGTGCCAGTAGCCTACAGGGGATTAACACTGAAGCTTTCTTT. The chain employs TRBV19 and TRBJ1-1, with 7 bases identical to TRBD1. The V and J ends lost 6 bases and 2 bases, in that order; junction bases with no gene match: 6. Germline V lookup: CDR1 LNHDA, CDR2 SQIVND (reference sequence). The CDR3 is made up of 14 amino acids.